Listed below are T cell receptor beta chains from one sample, sequenced in a study of T cell changes during pregnancy in multiple sclerosis. The table came from immunoSEQ multiplex PCR; TCRdb's copy has only in-frame clones and leaves some out. The sample has some 100,000 clones; 90% to 95% are singletons. Material: peripheral blood, obtained in the second trimester of pregnancy. The receptors originated from a female donor with multiple sclerosis, enrolled in a pregnancy study. CDR3s leave out the opening cysteine and the closing phenylalanine or tryptophan.

TRBV5-6,TRBJ2-1,ASSGDYPWNEQF
TRBV5-4,TRBJ2-5,ASSLESGETQY
TRBV2,TRBJ2-7,ASTPLLAGGEQY
TRBV18,TRBJ1-2,ASSPAKGAEYGYT
TRBV5-1,TRBJ1-1,ASSLEDRARTEAF
TRBV27,TRBJ2-1,ASSPWMGSGNNEQF
TRBV2,TRBJ2-3,ASTHRVDTQY
TRBV6-5,TRBJ1-2,ASSYEDSEFYGYT
TRBV21-1,TRBJ1-5,ASSKFGSSNQPQH
TRBV19,TRBJ2-7,AAAPGQGYEQY
TRBV11-3,TRBJ2-7,ASSPRAGDDYEQY
TRBV19,TRBJ2-1,ASSRVLAGEDEQF
TRBV27,TRBJ1-3,ASSFSAGNTIY
TRBV29-1,TRBJ1-1,SAEGVNTEAF
TRBV15,TRBJ2-5,ATSRDLVAGTQY
TRBV11-2,TRBJ2-1,ASSLDRGNLNEQF
TRBV29-1,TRBJ2-1,SVIERGTYNEQF
TRBV7-3,TRBJ2-3,ASSSGSGFPTDTQY